The clone carrying this TCR beta chain was seen a handful of times. The antigen is unknown. The data derive from a study of shared clonotypes between healthy human individuals. At the level of the study: Those who served as donors were a couple of women and a few men between the ages of 18 and 49. Study observations and caveats: Sampling covered nothing but blood. Tissue TCR repertoires likely differ from those found in blood.

CDR1 and CDR2 from the germline V gene are GTSNPN and SVGIG (reference sequence). Trimming shortened V by 0 bases and J by 13 bases, and 13 bases separated the two germline ends. The CDR3 sequence is 12 residues long. Profiled with immunoSEQ multiplex PCR; TCRdb holds only in-frame clones, not every one. Found here are some 1 million clones, around 76% of them singletons; the top ten hold about 1.5%. The V gene is TRBV30, the J gene TRBJ1-5, with a weak D call TRBD1 (6 bases). The specimen sequenced was memory CD4+ T cells sorted from blood. Documented subset: CD45RA-negative fraction. The TCR was taken from a man between 18 and 35 years old in good health. CDR3 nucleotides: TGTGCCTGGAGTGTAGGGGGGAAGGCACAGCATTTT. Protein: CAWSVGGKAQHF. The whole variable domain, remainder taken from reference TRBV30 and TRBJ1-5, is SQTIHQWPATLVQPVGSPLSLECTVEGTSNPNLYWYRQAAGRGLQLLFYSVGIGQISSEVPQNLSASRPQDRQFILSSKKLLLSDSGFYLCAWSVGGKAQHFGDGTRLSIL.